The entry that follows covers one T cell receptor (beta chain) sequence. Its antigen is currently unknown. V shed 5 bases, J shed 4 bases, and the junction held 8 bases outside the gene matches. Per the germline V gene, CDR1 is MNHEY and CDR2 is SVGAGI. The CDR3 loop spans 14 amino acids. TCRdb reprocessed the reads with MiXCR, giving one entry per CDR3 protein. The repertoire consists of about a million distinct CDR3 sequences, with 31% occurring once and the leading ten covering 10% to 15%. This record comes from a study of T cell repertoires in cytomegalovirus infection. The chain uses TRBV6-5 and TRBJ2-7; 7 bases are a match to TRBD1. Sequences were derived from cultured CD8+ T cells from PBMCs, sampled from culture after CMV antigen stimulation. This sequence was found in a human donor in good health (CMV status not recorded). Some clones in this sample may be carry-over from other donors' samples. The CDR3 loop is CASSTQDRVYEQYF. CDR3 nucleotides: TGTGCCAGCAGTACCCAAGACAGGGTGTACGAGCAGTACTTC.